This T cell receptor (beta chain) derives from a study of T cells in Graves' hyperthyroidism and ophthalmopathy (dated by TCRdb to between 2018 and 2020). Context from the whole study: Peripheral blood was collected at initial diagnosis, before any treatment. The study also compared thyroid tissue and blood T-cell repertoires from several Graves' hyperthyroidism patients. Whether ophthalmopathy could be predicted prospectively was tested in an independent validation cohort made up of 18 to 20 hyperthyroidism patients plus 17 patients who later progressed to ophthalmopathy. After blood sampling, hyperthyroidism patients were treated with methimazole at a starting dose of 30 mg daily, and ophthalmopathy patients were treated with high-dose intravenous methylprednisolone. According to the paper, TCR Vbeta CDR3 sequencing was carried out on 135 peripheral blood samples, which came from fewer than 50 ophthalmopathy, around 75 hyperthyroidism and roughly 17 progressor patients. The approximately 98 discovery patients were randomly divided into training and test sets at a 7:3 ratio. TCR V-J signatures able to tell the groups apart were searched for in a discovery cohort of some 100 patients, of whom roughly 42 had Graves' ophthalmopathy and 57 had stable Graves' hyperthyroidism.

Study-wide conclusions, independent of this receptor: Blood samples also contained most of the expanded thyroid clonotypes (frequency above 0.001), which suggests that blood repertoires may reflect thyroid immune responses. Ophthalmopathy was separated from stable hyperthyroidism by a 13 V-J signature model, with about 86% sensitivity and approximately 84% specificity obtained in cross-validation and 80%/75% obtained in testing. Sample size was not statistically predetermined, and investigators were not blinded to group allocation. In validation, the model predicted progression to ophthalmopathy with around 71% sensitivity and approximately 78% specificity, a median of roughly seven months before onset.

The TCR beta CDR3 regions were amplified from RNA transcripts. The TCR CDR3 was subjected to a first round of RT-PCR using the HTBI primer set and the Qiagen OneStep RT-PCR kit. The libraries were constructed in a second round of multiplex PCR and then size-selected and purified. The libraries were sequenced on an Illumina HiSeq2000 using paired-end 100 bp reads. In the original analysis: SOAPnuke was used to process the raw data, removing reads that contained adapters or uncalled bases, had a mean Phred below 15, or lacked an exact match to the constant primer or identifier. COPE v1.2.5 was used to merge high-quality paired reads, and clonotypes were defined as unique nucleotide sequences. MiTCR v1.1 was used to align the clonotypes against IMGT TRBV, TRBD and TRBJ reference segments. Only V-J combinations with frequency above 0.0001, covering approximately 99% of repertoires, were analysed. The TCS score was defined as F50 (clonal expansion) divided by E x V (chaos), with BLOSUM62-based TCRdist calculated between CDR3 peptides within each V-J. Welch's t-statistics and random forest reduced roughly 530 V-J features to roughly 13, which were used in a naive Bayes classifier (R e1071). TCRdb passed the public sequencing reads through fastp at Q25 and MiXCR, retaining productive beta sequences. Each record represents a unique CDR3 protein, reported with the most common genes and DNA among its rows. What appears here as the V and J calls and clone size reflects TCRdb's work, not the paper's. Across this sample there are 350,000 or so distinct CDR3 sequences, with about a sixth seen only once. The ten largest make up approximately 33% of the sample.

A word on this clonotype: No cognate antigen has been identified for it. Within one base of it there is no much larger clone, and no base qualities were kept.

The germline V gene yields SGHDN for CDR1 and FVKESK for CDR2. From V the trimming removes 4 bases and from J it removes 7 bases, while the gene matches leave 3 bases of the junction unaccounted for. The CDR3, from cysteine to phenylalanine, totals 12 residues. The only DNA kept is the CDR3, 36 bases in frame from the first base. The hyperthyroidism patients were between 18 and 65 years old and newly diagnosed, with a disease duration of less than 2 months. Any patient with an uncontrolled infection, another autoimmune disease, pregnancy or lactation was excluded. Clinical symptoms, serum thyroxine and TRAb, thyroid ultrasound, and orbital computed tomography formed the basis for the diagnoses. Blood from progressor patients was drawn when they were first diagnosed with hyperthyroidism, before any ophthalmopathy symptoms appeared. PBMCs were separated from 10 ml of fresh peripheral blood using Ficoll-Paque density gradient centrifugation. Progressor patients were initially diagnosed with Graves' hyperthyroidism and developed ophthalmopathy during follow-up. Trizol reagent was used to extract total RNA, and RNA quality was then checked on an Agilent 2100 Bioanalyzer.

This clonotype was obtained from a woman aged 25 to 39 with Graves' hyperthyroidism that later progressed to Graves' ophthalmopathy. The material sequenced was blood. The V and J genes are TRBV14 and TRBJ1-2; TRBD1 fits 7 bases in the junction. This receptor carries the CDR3 CASSPQGSGYTF. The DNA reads TGTGCCAGCAGCCCACAGGGGTCTGGCTACACCTTC.